A selection of T cell receptor beta chains follows, all from one sample in a study of tumor and adjacent non-tumor tissue in lung cancer. TCRdb itself ran the multiplex PCR reads through MiXCR, one entry per CDR3 protein. The sample yields 44,000 or so distinct CDR3 sequences, roughly three fifths seen once. The sequencing sample was made of distant non-tumor lung tissue. These receptors were collected from a woman between 35 and 50 years old with non-small cell lung cancer. The CDR3 runs from the conserved cysteine through the conserved F or W. A D gene is named only where the DNA matches it firmly. Where a row states a size, it is once, few, many or the class of an expanded clone; other rows omit it.

v_call: TRBV5-1
d_call: -
clone_size: -
j_call: TRBJ2-5
cdr3_nt: TGCGCCAGCAGCTACAGGGTCCTCGAAGAGACCCAGTACTTC
cdr3_aa: CASSYRVLEETQYF

v_call: TRBV12-3/TRBV12-4
d_call: TRBD1
clone_size: many
j_call: TRBJ2-4
cdr3_nt: TGTGCCAGCAGTAAAACCGGACAGGCCCCACATAGAAACATTCAGTACTTC
cdr3_aa: CASSKTGQAPHRNIQYF

v_call: TRBV29-1
d_call: -
clone_size: many
j_call: TRBJ1-2
cdr3_nt: TGCAGCGTTGTTAACAGGAACTATGGCTACACCTTC
cdr3_aa: CSVVNRNYGYTF

v_call: TRBV29-1
d_call: -
clone_size: -
j_call: TRBJ1-1
cdr3_nt: TGTAGCGCCAGCCGCCCAGGGAACACTGAAGTTTTCTTT
cdr3_aa: CSASRPGNTEVFF

v_call: TRBV30
d_call: -
clone_size: -
j_call: TRBJ2-7
cdr3_nt: TGTGCCTGGAGTGTAACGCCCGGGGGCGAGCAGTACTTC
cdr3_aa: CAWSVTPGGEQYF

v_call: TRBV6-4
d_call: TRBD2
clone_size: few
j_call: TRBJ2-1
cdr3_nt: TGTGCCAGCAGTGACGAGGCGGGAGGGTTTAATGAGCAGTTCTTC
cdr3_aa: CASSDEAGGFNEQFF

v_call: TRBV29-1
d_call: -
clone_size: -
j_call: TRBJ1-1
cdr3_nt: TGTAGCGTATCATCCCACAGGGACACTGTAGCTTTCTTT
cdr3_aa: CSVSSHRDTVAFF

v_call: TRBV11-3
d_call: -
clone_size: -
j_call: TRBJ2-5
cdr3_nt: TGCGCCAGCAGCTTAGGTAGGGGGACCCAGTACTTC
cdr3_aa: CASSLGRGTQYF

v_call: TRBV29-1
d_call: -
clone_size: -
j_call: TRBJ2-6
cdr3_nt: TGCAGCGTTGAATTGGGGGGCTCTGGGGTTAACGTCCTGACTTTC
cdr3_aa: CSVELGGSGVNVLTF

v_call: TRBV6-5
d_call: -
clone_size: many
j_call: TRBJ2-2
cdr3_nt: TGTGCCACCAGGTCGCAGGGTTCGAACACCGGGGAGCTGTTTTTT
cdr3_aa: CATRSQGSNTGELFF

v_call: TRBV29-1
d_call: TRBD1
clone_size: -
j_call: TRBJ2-1
cdr3_nt: TGCAGCGCCGACAGGGTGAATAAGCAGTTCTTC
cdr3_aa: CSADRVNKQFF

v_call: TRBV12-3/TRBV12-4
d_call: TRBD2
clone_size: -
j_call: TRBJ2-1
cdr3_nt: TGTGCCAGCGCTAAATCCGGGACTAGCAACGGTAATGAGCAGTTCTTC
cdr3_aa: CASAKSGTSNGNEQFF

v_call: TRBV11-2
d_call: -
clone_size: -
j_call: TRBJ1-2
cdr3_nt: TGTGCCAGCAGTTTAAACCGACAGGGCTACACCTTC
cdr3_aa: CASSLNRQGYTF

v_call: TRBV20-1
d_call: TRBD1
clone_size: many
j_call: TRBJ2-7
cdr3_nt: TGCAGTGCTAGAGATTGGGACAGGTCCCCCTACGAGCAGTACTTC
cdr3_aa: CSARDWDRSPYEQYF

v_call: TRBV16
d_call: -
clone_size: -
j_call: TRBJ2-3
cdr3_nt: TGTGCCAGCAGCGCCCTGAACACAGATACGCAGTATTTT
cdr3_aa: CASSALNTDTQYF

v_call: TRBV11-2
d_call: -
clone_size: -
j_call: TRBJ2-5
cdr3_nt: TGTGCCAGCAGCCCGGTTAGGGAAGAGACCCAGTACTTC
cdr3_aa: CASSPVREETQYF

v_call: TRBV11-2
d_call: -
clone_size: once
j_call: TRBJ2-2
cdr3_nt: TGTGCCAGCAGCTGGGGCAGCGTCAACACCGGGGAGCTGTTTTTT
cdr3_aa: CASSWGSVNTGELFF

v_call: TRBV28
d_call: TRBD1
clone_size: many
j_call: TRBJ1-5
cdr3_nt: TGTGCCGTACAAACCGGGACAGGGGTCCAGCCCCAGCATTTT
cdr3_aa: CAVQTGTGVQPQHF

v_call: TRBV11-2
d_call: TRBD2
clone_size: -
j_call: TRBJ2-7
cdr3_nt: TGTACCAGCAGCCGGGACTACCGACACGAGCAGTATTTC
cdr3_aa: CTSSRDYRHEQYF

v_call: TRBV4-1
d_call: -
clone_size: -
j_call: TRBJ2-5
cdr3_nt: TGCGCCAGCAGCCAAGAATCCGAGGGCGAGGAGATCCAGTACTTC
cdr3_aa: CASSQESEGEEIQYF

v_call: TRBV11-2
d_call: -
clone_size: -
j_call: TRBJ1-1
cdr3_nt: TGTGCCAGCAGCTTTTTATTCGGGGTGCGGGGCACTGAAGATTTCTTT
cdr3_aa: CASSFLFGVRGTEDFF

v_call: TRBV5-6
d_call: -
clone_size: many
j_call: TRBJ2-2
cdr3_nt: TGTGCCAGCAGCCCCGACCTGAACACCGGGGAGCTGTTTTTT
cdr3_aa: CASSPDLNTGELFF

v_call: TRBV6-5
d_call: -
clone_size: -
j_call: TRBJ1-2
cdr3_nt: TGTGACAGCAGTTACTCGTCGGGCCATGGTCTAAATGGCTACACCTTC
cdr3_aa: CDSSYSSGHGLNGYTF

v_call: TRBV7-2
d_call: -
clone_size: -
j_call: TRBJ1-5
cdr3_nt: TGTGCCAGCAGCTCCGGGTCAGGGGTTAACAATCAGCCCCAGCATTTT
cdr3_aa: CASSSGSGVNNQPQHF

v_call: TRBV11-2
d_call: TRBD2
clone_size: -
j_call: TRBJ2-7
cdr3_nt: TGTACCAGCACTCCGGGGGGGCAGGAGCAGTACTTC
cdr3_aa: CTSTPGGQEQYF

v_call: TRBV11-3
d_call: TRBD2
clone_size: -
j_call: TRBJ2-1
cdr3_nt: TGTGCCAGCAGCGATCCGTGTCTAGCGGCCAACGATGAGCAGTTCTTC
cdr3_aa: CASSDPCLAANDEQFF

v_call: TRBV29-1
d_call: -
clone_size: -
j_call: TRBJ2-7
cdr3_nt: TGCAGCCCATTGGTACAGGACAGTACAGCGAGGTTC
cdr3_aa: CSPLVQDSTARF

v_call: TRBV30
d_call: -
clone_size: once
j_call: TRBJ2-5
cdr3_nt: TGTGCCTGGGGTCGGGCAGGGTTTCCAGAGACCCAGTACTTC
cdr3_aa: CAWGRAGFPETQYF

v_call: TRBV28
d_call: -
clone_size: many
j_call: TRBJ1-1
cdr3_nt: TGTGCCAGCAGTCTAGGGACAAGGTTAGAGGCTTTCTTT
cdr3_aa: CASSLGTRLEAFF

v_call: TRBV30
d_call: -
clone_size: -
j_call: TRBJ2-7
cdr3_nt: TGTGCCTGGATGAATAGGGGGTCTAGGGAGCAGTACTTC
cdr3_aa: CAWMNRGSREQYF